Following are 18 T cell receptor beta chains from one sample sequenced in a study of T-cell memory formation after mild COVID-19 (dated by TCRdb to the early 2020s). The library came from 5' RACE. Sequenced on an Illumina NovaSeq 6000. Starting from the raw public reads, TCRdb applied fastp trimming at Q25, assembled clones with MiXCR and retained in-frame beta chains. Entries are consolidated by CDR3 protein sequence, retaining the most common genes and DNA. This sample holds 500,000 to 550,000 distinct CDR3 sequences; roughly 21% were observed only once. Roughly an eighth of the sample comes from the top ten. The sequencing sample was made of PBMCs or a T cell subset sorted from them (not recorded which). The receptor set was obtained from an adult woman who had mild COVID-19 (a few samples of this study predate the infection). The sample titles of this study are shuffled in the database, so cell type and time point are left out; the donor was told from shared clones.

This clonotype was seen many times. The chain is built from TRBV5-4 and TRBJ2-2; tentatively, D is TRBD1 or TRBD2 (5 bases each). This CDR3 has 15 residues. Germline loops: CDR1 SGHNT, CDR2 YYREEE (reference sequence). V was trimmed by 3 bases and J by 1 base, leaving 10 bases between them. The CDR3 loop reads CASSSGTLNTGELFF. The CDR3 DNA follows: TGTGCCAGCAGCTCCGGGACGCTGAACACCGGGGAGCTGTTTTTT.

This chain uses TRBV6-1 with TRBJ2-7; D not certain. The CDR3 consists of 13 residues. V lost 11 bases and J 0 bases, leaving 14 bases between the germline ends. CDR1 is MNHNS, CDR2 SASEGT, per germline. The CDR3 nucleotides read TGTGCCGGCAACACCAGGCCCTCCTACGAGCAGTACTTC. This sequence encodes CAGNTRPSYEQYF.

The genes are TRBV27 and TRBJ2-3; TRBD2 matches at 10 bases. The CDR3 covers 16 residues. Per the germline V gene, CDR1 is MNHEY and CDR2 is SMNVEV (reference sequence). Unmatched junction bases numbered 12, after V lost 8 bases and J lost 4 bases. The chain's CDR3 is CASGKVSGGVSDTQYF. The CDR3 nucleotides are TGTGCCAGCGGCAAAGTGAGCGGGGGGGTGTCAGATACGCAGTATTTT.

The J gene is TRBJ2-2, the V gene TRBV12-3 or TRBV12-4; D gene ambiguous. Trimming removed 4 bases at V and 7 bases at J, with 16 bases between. This CDR3 contains 15 residues. This chain's CDR3 is CASSSPTTGYGELFF. The CDR3 bases are TGTGCCAGCAGTTCCCCGACGACGGGTTACGGGGAGCTGTTTTTT.

This clonotype was seen a few times. This sequence joins TRBV19 and TRBJ2-7; 8 bases match TRBD1. Germline assignment: CDR1 LNHDA and CDR2 SQIVND (reference sequence). V was pared by 2 bases and J by 6 bases, with 9 bases of the junction left unmatched. CDR3 length equals 15 residues. The CDR3 loop reads CASSILVTGVSEQYF. In DNA form, the CDR3 reads TGTGCCAGTAGTATATTGGTGACAGGGGTTTCCGAGCAGTACTTC.

This clonotype was seen a handful of times. This rearrangement joins TRBV5-6 to TRBJ2-3, with 9 bases lining up with TRBD2. Trimming at V came to 1 base and at J to 3 bases, leaving 3 bases not matched to a gene. The CDR3 has 15 amino acids. Germline V gene lookup returns CDR1 SGHDT and CDR2 YYEEEE. The CDR3 DNA reads TGTGCCAGCAGCTTGTTCCTAGCGGGGACAGATACGCAGTATTTT. Residues: CASSLFLAGTDTQYF.

The V gene is TRBV6-5, the J gene TRBJ1-1, with 9 bases identical to TRBD1. The germline gives CDR1 MNHEY, CDR2 SVGAGI. This CDR3 region has 15 residues. V shed 0 bases and J 1 base; nucleotides not matched to a gene: 0. The CDR3 is CASSYSGQGNTEAFF. CDR3 DNA: TGTGCCAGCAGTTACTCGGGACAGGGGAACACTGAAGCTTTCTTT.

This clonotype was detected only a few times. V and J are TRBV30 and TRBJ2-7; 7 positions match TRBD1. This CDR3 spans 15 amino acids. J lost 4 bases, V lost 5 bases, and 14 bases had no gene match. Germline V lookup: CDR1 GTSNPN, CDR2 SVGIG (reference sequence). The CDR3 nucleotides are TGTGCCTGGCGAAACAGGGGACCGGTAAAATACGAGCAGTACTTC. It encodes CAWRNRGPVKYEQYF. The full variable domain, rest sourced from reference TRBV30 and TRBJ2-7, is SQTIHQWPATLVQPVGSPLSLECTVEGTSNPNLYWYRQAAGRGLQLLFYSVGIGQISSEVPQNLSASRPQDRQFILSSKKLLLSDSGFYLCAWRNRGPVKYEQYFGPGTRLTVT.

This clonotype was counted only a few times. This sequence joins TRBV5-1 and TRBJ2-2; weak D call: TRBD1 (6 bases). Germline CDR1 reads SGHRS; CDR2 reads YFSETQ. The CDR3 is 16 amino acids. Between the trimmed V and J ends, which lost 0 bases and 1 base, there was a span of 10 bases. The CDR3 sequence: CASSLDVTGNTGELFF. CDR3 nucleotide sequence: TGCGCCAGCAGCTTGGATGTGACAGGGAACACCGGGGAGCTGTTTTTT.

This chain connects TRBV29-1 to TRBJ1-2; the D is unclear. Germline assignment: CDR1 SQVTM and CDR2 ANQGSEA. V was clipped by 6 bases and J by 0 bases, with 5 bases between them. The CDR3 runs to 11 residues. The CDR3 DNA follows: TGCAGCGTCACAGCTAACTATGGCTACACCTTC. It codes for CSVTANYGYTF. Supplemented by reference TRBV29-1 and TRBJ1-2, the full variable domain reads SAVISQKPSRDICQRGTSLTIQCQVDSQVTMMFWYRQQPGQSLTLIATANQGSEATYESGFVIDKFPISRPNLTFSTLTVSNMSPEDSSIYLCSVTANYGYTFGSGTRLTVV.

The J gene is TRBJ1-5, the V gene TRBV12-3 or TRBV12-4; no clear D gene. The V end lost 3 bases, the J end lost 1 base, and 7 bases lay between the germline ends. The CDR3 has 14 amino acids. Here the CDR3 reads CASSFSQSNQPQHF. The CDR3 nucleotides read TGTGCCAGCAGTTTCTCTCAAAGCAATCAGCCCCAGCATTTT.

The genes are TRBV5-4 and TRBJ2-5; D might be TRBD1 (6 bases). The CDR3 has 15 amino acids. V was clipped by 4 bases and J by 5 bases, with 18 bases between them. CDR1 is SGHNT, CDR2 YYREEE, per germline (reference sequence). The CDR3 region is CASSPPPDSLETQYF. The DNA of the CDR3 is TGTGCCAGCAGCCCGCCCCCGGACAGCCTCGAGACCCAGTACTTC.

The rearrangement uses TRBV5-1 and TRBJ2-2; 7 positions agree with TRBD1. The germline V gene has CDR1 SGHRS and CDR2 YFSETQ. Trimming took 4 bases from V and 5 from J; bases not matched to a gene: 5. The CDR3 sequence is 14 residues long. The CDR3 bases are TGCGCCAGCAGCCGGGACAGCAAGACCGGGGAGCTGTTTTTT. This codes for CASSRDSKTGELFF. Based on the CDR3 plus reference TRBV5-1 and TRBJ2-2, the full variable domain is KAGVTQTPRYLIKTRGQQVTLSCSPISGHRSVSWYQQTPGQGLQFLFEYFSETQRNKGNFPGRFSGRQFSNSRSEMNVSTLELGDSALYLCASSRDSKTGELFFGEGSRLTVL.

This clonotype has a handful of counts. V usage is TRBV6-6 and J usage is TRBJ2-1; TRBD1 agrees at 11 bases. Trimming took 7 bases from V and 3 from J; bases not matched to a gene: 5. Germline CDR1 and CDR2: MNHNY and SVGAGI (reference sequence). The CDR3 has 15 residues. CDR3: CASIRGTGGYNEQFF. Written as DNA, the CDR3 is TGTGCCAGCATCAGGGGGACAGGGGGCTACAATGAGCAGTTCTTC.

Here the CDR3 DNA reads TGTGCCAGCAGGATCGGACAGGGACGGCTACAAGGCACAGATACGCAGTATTTT. This codes for CASRIGQGRLQGTDTQYF. V gene TRBV12-3 or TRBV12-4 combines with J gene TRBJ2-3; 8 bases fit TRBD1. This CDR3 region has 18 residues. J lost 1 base, V lost 6 bases, and 15 bases had no gene match.

This clonotype was counted between two and nine times. The gene calls are TRBV10-3 and TRBJ2-7; TRBD1 aligns across 7 bases. Germline loops: CDR1 ENHRY, CDR2 SYGVKD. V trimming: 8 bases; J trimming: 2 bases; junction bases outside the gene matches: 9. The CDR3 has 14 amino acids. CDR3 bases: TGTGCCATCTCAAGACAGGGCTTAGCCTACGAGCAGTACTTC. Translation gives CAISRQGLAYEQYF.

The DNA for the CDR3 is TGCGCCAGCAGCTTGGGGGACAGCGTGTACAATGAGCAGTTCTTC. As protein: CASSLGDSVYNEQFF. This rearrangement joins TRBV5-1 to TRBJ2-1; 7 bases map to TRBD1. The CDR3 spans 15 residues. Germline loops: CDR1 SGHRS, CDR2 YFSETQ. Trimming cost V 0 bases and J 4 bases; bases outside gene matches: 4.

The chain is built from TRBV12-3 or TRBV12-4 and TRBJ1-1; D is ambiguous. This CDR3 comprises 13 residues. Trimming left V 7 bases short and J 0 bases short, with 9 bases between. The CDR3 reads CASTQSMNTEAFF. In nucleotides, the CDR3 is TGTGCCAGCACCCAGTCCATGAACACTGAAGCTTTCTTT.